Included here is one T cell receptor (beta chain) sequence, with context. The antigen remains unidentified. Generated by immunoSEQ multiplex PCR, the TCRdb table keeps only in-frame clones and is missing some. Counted here are 10,000 to 12,000 clones, more than 55% occurring once; the ten biggest clones make up roughly 10%. This specimen belongs to a study of radiation and T cells in renal cell carcinoma. Study-wide findings and caveats: Sampling covered only around 1 g of each tumor. Dominant CDR3 motifs were more common in irradiated tumors than controls.

Documented treatment: treatment-naive control, cytoreductive nephrectomy. The patient's renal cell carcinoma had clear cell pathology. The receptor was isolated from a man aged 40-55 years with renal cell carcinoma. The sample was tumor tissue, taken from a patient whose treatment was nephrectomy without radiotherapy.

The CDR3 region has the DNA TGTGCCAGTGGACAGAACTACGAGCAGTACGTC. Amino acids: CASGQNYEQYV. The chain carries TRBV28 and TRBJ2-7; D perhaps matches TRBD1 (6 bases). CDR1 is MDHEN, CDR2 SYDVKM, per germline. The CDR3 loop spans 11 amino acids. V dropped 9 bases and J dropped 3 bases, with 9 bases sitting between them.